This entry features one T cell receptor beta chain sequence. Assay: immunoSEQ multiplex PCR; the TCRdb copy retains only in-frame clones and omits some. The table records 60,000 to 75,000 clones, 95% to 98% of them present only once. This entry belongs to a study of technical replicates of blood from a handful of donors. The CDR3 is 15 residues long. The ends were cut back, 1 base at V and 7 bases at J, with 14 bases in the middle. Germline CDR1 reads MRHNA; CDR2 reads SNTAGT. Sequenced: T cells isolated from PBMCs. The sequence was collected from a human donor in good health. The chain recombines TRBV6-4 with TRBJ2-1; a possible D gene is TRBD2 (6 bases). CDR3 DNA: TGTGCCAGCAGTGACTACGGGGGAACGGGTAATGAGCAGTTCTTC. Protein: CASSDYGGTGNEQFF.